The T cell receptor (beta chain) described here comes from a study of blood T cell repertoires in COVID-19. Germline CDR1 reads ENHRY; CDR2 reads SYGVKD. This CDR3 contains 14 residues. Trimming took 6 bases from V and 2 from J, leaving 13 bases between them. Repertoires were generated with immunoSEQ multiplex PCR, while TCRdb's copy carries only in-frame clones and drops some. Here the sample spans approximately 290,000 clones, roughly 84% being singletons. Material for sequencing was peripheral blood. This receptor was taken from a person aged 65 to 79 with COVID-19, enrolled during active disease. This chain uses TRBV10-3 with TRBJ1-1; D not certain. The CDR3 DNA reads as TGTGCCATCAGCGCTCATACAGAAAACACTGAAGCTTTCTTT. Its translation is CAISAHTENTEAFF.